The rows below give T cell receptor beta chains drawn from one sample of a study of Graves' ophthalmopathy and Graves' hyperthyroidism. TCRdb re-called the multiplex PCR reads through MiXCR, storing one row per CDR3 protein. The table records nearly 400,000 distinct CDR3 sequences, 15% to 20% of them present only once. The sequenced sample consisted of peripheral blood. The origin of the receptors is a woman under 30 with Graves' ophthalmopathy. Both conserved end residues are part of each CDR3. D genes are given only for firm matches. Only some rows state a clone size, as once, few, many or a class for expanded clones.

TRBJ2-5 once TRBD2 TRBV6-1 CASSTGLVGTQETQYF TGTGCCAGCAGTACGGGACTAGTGGGGACCCAAGAGACCCAGTACTTC
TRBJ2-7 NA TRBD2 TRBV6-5 CASSLLASNTYEQYF TGTGCCAGCAGTTTACTAGCGAGCAATACCTACGAGCAGTACTTC
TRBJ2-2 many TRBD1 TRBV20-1 CSASRPQGQGIGELFF TGCAGTGCTTCCCGGCCTCAGGGACAGGGAATCGGGGAGCTGTTTTTT
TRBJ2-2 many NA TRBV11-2 CASTFQRGVGNTGELFF TGTGCCAGCACCTTCCAAAGGGGGGTAGGGAACACCGGGGAGCTGTTTTTT
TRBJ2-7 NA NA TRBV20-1 CSASNGPAYEQYF TGCAGTGCTAGCAACGGGCCAGCCTACGAGCAGTACTTC
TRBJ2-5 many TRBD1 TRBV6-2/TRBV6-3 CASSYGSLTGGFQTQYF TGTGCCAGCAGTTATGGCTCATTGACAGGGGGATTTCAGACCCAGTACTTC
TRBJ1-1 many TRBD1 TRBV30 CAWILTRDRGLPTEAFF TGTGCCTGGATCCTGACCCGGGACAGGGGGCTCCCCACTGAAGCTTTCTTT
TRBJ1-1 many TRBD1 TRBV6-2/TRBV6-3 CASSSGTGRWAAFF TGTGCCAGCAGCTCCGGGACAGGGAGGTGGGCAGCTTTCTTT
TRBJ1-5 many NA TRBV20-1 CSARAADPYYSNQPQHF TGCAGTGCTAGGGCAGCTGATCCTTACTATAGCAATCAGCCCCAGCATTTT
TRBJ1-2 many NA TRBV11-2 CASSLGAGPNYGYTF TGTGCCAGCAGCTTAGGTGCAGGCCCTAACTATGGCTACACCTTC
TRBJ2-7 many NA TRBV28 CASSYPGASYEQYF TGTGCCAGCAGTTATCCGGGCGCGTCCTACGAGCAGTACTTC
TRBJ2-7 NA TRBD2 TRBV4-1 CASSLTSAYTYEQYF TGCGCCAGCAGCCTTACTAGCGCTTACACCTACGAGCAGTACTTC
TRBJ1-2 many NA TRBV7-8 CASSSQRGGEYGYTF TGTGCCAGCAGCTCACAGCGCGGGGGCGAGTATGGCTACACCTTC
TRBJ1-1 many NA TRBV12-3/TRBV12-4 CASSFSLNTEAFF TGTGCCAGCAGCTTTAGTCTGAACACTGAAGCTTTCTTT
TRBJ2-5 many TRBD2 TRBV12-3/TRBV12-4 CASSFEQLAGGQETQYF TGTGCCAGCAGTTTTGAACAACTAGCGGGGGGTCAAGAGACCCAGTACTTC
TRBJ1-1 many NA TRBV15 CATSRGPGNTEAFF TGTGCCACCAGCAGAGGACCGGGGAACACTGAAGCTTTCTTT
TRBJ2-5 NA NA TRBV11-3 CASRLRDGGETQYF TGTGCCAGCCGCCTCCGTGATGGTGGGGAGACCCAGTACTTC
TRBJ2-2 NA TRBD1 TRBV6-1 CASSPGTGGSGELFF TGTGCCAGCAGCCCTGGGACAGGGGGCTCCGGGGAGCTGTTTTTT
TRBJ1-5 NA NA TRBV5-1 CASSAGRDQPQHF TGCGCCAGCAGCGCGGGGAGGGACCAGCCCCAGCATTTT
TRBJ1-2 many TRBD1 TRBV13 CASSLGDRGGGYTF TGTGCCAGCAGCTTAGGGGACAGGGGAGGTGGCTACACCTTC
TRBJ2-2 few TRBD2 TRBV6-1 CASSVAGDAGELFF TGTGCCAGCAGCGTAGCGGGGGATGCCGGGGAGCTGTTTTTT
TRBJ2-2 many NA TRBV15 CATSRAGGGTGELFF TGTGCCACCAGCAGAGCAGGGGGAGGGACCGGGGAGCTGTTTTTT
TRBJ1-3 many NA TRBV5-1 CASSLAPVGGSGNTIYF TGCGCCAGCAGCTTGGCCCCAGTTGGGGGCTCTGGAAACACCATATATTTT
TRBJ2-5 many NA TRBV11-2 CASSLEVRLAGSKETQYF TGTGCCAGCAGCTTAGAAGTACGTTTGGCGGGATCCAAAGAGACCCAGTACTTC
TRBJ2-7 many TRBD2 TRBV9 CASSAGTSGTPVLREQYF TGTGCCAGCAGCGCCGGGACTAGCGGGACCCCGGTGTTAAGGGAGCAGTACTTC
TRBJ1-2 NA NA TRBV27 CASSFLGSNYGYTF TGTGCCAGCAGTTTCCTGGGTAGCAACTATGGCTACACCTTC
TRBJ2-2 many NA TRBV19 CASSIRESLFTGELFF TGTGCCAGTAGTATCCGGGAGTCCTTGTTCACCGGGGAGCTGTTTTTT
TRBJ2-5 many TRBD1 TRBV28 CASSSRRDRGPETQYF TGTGCCAGCAGTTCTCGTCGGGACAGGGGGCCGGAGACCCAGTACTTC
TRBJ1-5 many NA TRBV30 CAWGFNQPQHF TGTGCCTGGGGCTTCAATCAGCCCCAGCATTTT
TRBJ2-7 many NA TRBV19 CASSLRGQSNLYEQYF TGTGCCAGTAGTCTCCGCGGACAGAGTAATCTCTACGAGCAGTACTTC
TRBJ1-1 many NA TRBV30 CAWSREKPGWNTEAFF TGTGCCTGGAGTCGTGAGAAGCCAGGATGGAACACTGAAGCTTTCTTT
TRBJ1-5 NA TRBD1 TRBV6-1 CASSRGTGPINQPQHF TGTGCCAGCAGTAGGGGGACAGGGCCGATCAATCAGCCCCAGCATTTT
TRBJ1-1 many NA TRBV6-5 CASNRQFTEAFF TGTGCCAGCAACCGACAGTTCACTGAAGCTTTCTTT
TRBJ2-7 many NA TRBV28 CASSTISRDYEQYF TGTGCCAGCAGTACTATCTCCCGGGATTACGAGCAGTACTTC
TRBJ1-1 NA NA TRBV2 CASSVAGSTEAFF TGTGCCAGCAGTGTGGCAGGGAGCACTGAAGCTTTCTTT
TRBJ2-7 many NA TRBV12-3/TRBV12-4 CASSTGRQSEQYF TGTGCCAGCAGTACCGGGAGACAGAGCGAGCAGTACTTC
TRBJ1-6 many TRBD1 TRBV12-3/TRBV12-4 CASSSLDRGNSPLHF TGTGCCAGCAGTTCCCTAGACAGGGGTAATTCACCCCTCCACTTT
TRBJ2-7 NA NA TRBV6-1 CASSDRSGSYEQYF TGTGCCAGCAGTGATCGTTCGGGGTCCTACGAGCAGTACTTC
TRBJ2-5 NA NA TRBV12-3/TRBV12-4 CASSLFQSQETQYF TGTGCCAGCAGTTTATTTCAAAGCCAAGAGACCCAGTACTTC
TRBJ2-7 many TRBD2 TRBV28 CASRRTSGRVYEQYF TGTGCCAGCAGGCGGACTAGCGGGAGGGTCTACGAGCAGTACTTC
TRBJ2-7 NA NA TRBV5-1 CASSSAPGTYEQYF TGCGCCAGCAGCTCCGCCCCGGGGACCTACGAGCAGTACTTC
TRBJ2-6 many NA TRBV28 CASSYRLWGANVLTF TGTGCCAGCAGTTACAGGCTTTGGGGGGCCAACGTCCTGACTTTC
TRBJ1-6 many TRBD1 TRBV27 CASSLDPDRGATYNSPLHF TGTGCCAGCAGTTTAGACCCGGACAGGGGAGCAACCTATAATTCACCCCTCCACTTT
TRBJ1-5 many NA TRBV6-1 CASSGEGGFGNQPQHF TGTGCCAGCAGTGGAGAGGGGGGTTTTGGCAATCAGCCCCAGCATTTT
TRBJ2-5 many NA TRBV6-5 CASSPFLQSLSQETQYF TGTGCCAGCAGTCCATTCCTACAGAGCCTATCCCAAGAGACCCAGTACTTC
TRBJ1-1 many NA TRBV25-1 CASSEYGRMNTEAFF TGTGCCAGCAGTGAATATGGACGGATGAACACTGAAGCTTTCTTT
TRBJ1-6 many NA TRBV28 CASSLYNSPLHF TGTGCCAGCAGTTTATATAATTCACCCCTCCACTTT
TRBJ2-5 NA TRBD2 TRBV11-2 CASSAGLAGARETQYF TGTGCCAGCAGCGCGGGACTAGCGGGAGCGCGAGAGACCCAGTACTTC
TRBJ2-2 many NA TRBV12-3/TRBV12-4 CASRASPNTGELFF TGTGCCAGCAGGGCCAGCCCGAACACCGGGGAGCTGTTTTTT
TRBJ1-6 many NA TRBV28 CASSLSRLNSPLHF TGTGCCAGCAGTTTGTCTCGCCTCAATTCACCCCTCCACTTT
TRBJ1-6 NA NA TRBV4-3 CASSLLIGGSRISPLHF TGCGCCAGCAGCCTTCTGATCGGCGGGTCGCGGATTTCACCCCTCCACTTT
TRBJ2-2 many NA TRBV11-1 CASSRDLPTGELFF TGTGCCAGCAGTCGGGACTTACCCACCGGGGAGCTGTTTTTT
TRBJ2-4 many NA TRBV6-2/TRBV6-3 CASSYGTAKNIQYF TGTGCCAGCAGTTACGGAACAGCCAAAAACATTCAGTACTTC
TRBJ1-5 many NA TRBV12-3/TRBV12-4 CASGEGKQPQHF TGTGCCAGCGGCGAAGGAAAGCAGCCCCAGCATTTT
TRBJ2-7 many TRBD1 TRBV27 CASSAGTALYEQYF TGTGCCAGCAGTGCCGGGACAGCCCTCTACGAGCAGTACTTC
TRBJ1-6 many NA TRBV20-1 CSARDYPGDASPLHF TGCAGTGCTAGAGATTACCCCGGCGACGCCTCACCCCTCCACTTT
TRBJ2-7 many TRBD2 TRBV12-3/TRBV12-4 CASRLAGKGSEQYF TGTGCCAGCAGACTAGCGGGAAAAGGATCCGAGCAGTACTTC